Listed here are 26 T cell receptor beta chains from one sample, sequenced in a study of T cells after yellow fever vaccination. TCRdb used MiXCR to reprocess the 5' RACE reads, holding one entry per CDR3 protein. The profile covers about 340,000 distinct CDR3 sequences, with roughly an eighth appearing a single time and 2.5% to 4% taken by the ten largest. The sequenced sample was CD4+ T cells sorted from PBMCs, obtained 15 days after the yellow fever booster vaccination. The receptors stem from a man aged 18 to 29 who received the YFV17D yellow fever vaccine.

This chain joins TRBV7-9 and TRBJ1-5; maybe TRBD1 (5 bases). The V and J ends lost 5 bases and 7 bases respectively, with 12 bases between them. This CDR3 spans 13 amino acids. Germline assignment: CDR1 SEHNR and CDR2 FQNEAQ (reference sequence). CDR3 DNA sequence: TGTGCCAGCAGCGAGCAGGGAGGACAGCCCCAGCATTTT. This encodes CASSEQGGQPQHF.

The chain has TRBV20-1 and TRBJ2-2; D possibly corresponds to TRBD1 (5 bases). With 2 bases removed from V and 5 bases from J, the gap between germline ends came to 9 bases. The CDR3 extends over 13 amino acids. Germline CDR1 is DFQATT and CDR2 is SNEGSKA (reference sequence). For the CDR3, the DNA is TGCAGTGCTAGAAAGGCAGGGACCGGGGAGCTGTTTTTT. Amino acids: CSARKAGTGELFF.

For this clonotype: This may arise from a read error, as a much more abundant clone is one base away. V usage is TRBV5-1 and J usage is TRBJ2-3; 12 bases are a match to TRBD2. Germline CDR1 SGHRS, CDR2 YFSETQ. The CDR3 has 15 amino acids. Germline trimming cut 7 bases from V and 4 bases from J; bases unmatched to any gene: 7. The DNA of the CDR3 is TGCGCCAGCTGCAGGACTAGCGGGGTATCAGATACGCAGTATTTT. Residues: CASCRTSGVSDTQYF.

This rearrangement joins TRBV5-1 to TRBJ1-1; D not certain. V gave up 5 bases and J gave up 0 bases, with 17 bases separating them. The CDR3 covers 16 residues. CDR1 is SGHRS, CDR2 YFSETQ, per germline. The CDR3 DNA follows: TGCGCCAGCAGTTTGCCGGGAGGCGGCATGAACACTGAAGCTTTCTTT. This sequence encodes CASSLPGGGMNTEAFF.

This clonotype came up a few times. This chain connects TRBV4-2 to TRBJ1-4, with D hard to call. Germline V gene sequence: CDR1 LGHNA, CDR2 YNFKEQ. Between the trimmed V and J ends, which lost 1 base and 8 bases, there was a span of 8 bases. The CDR3 runs to 13 residues. Here the CDR3 DNA reads TGTGCCAGCAGCCAAGGGACCGGAGAAAAACTGTTTTTT. It specifies CASSQGTGEKLFF.

The chain couples TRBV12-3 or TRBV12-4 to TRBJ1-2, with TRBD1 as a possible D gene (5 bases). The CDR3 is 13 residues long. V was cut by 3 bases and J by 8 bases, with 13 bases left in between. The DNA for the CDR3 is TGTGCCAGCAGTTTTGGGGGGAACGGAGGCTACACCTTC. Amino acids: CASSFGGNGGYTF.

Ten or more counts support this clonotype. The chain couples TRBV9 to TRBJ2-2; D is perhaps TRBD1 (6 bases). Trimming pared 5 bases from V and 2 bases from J, leaving 13 bases between. CDR1 and CDR2 (germline): SGDLS, YYNGEE. The CDR3 loop spans 15 amino acids. CDR3: CASSVGTLNTGELFF. CDR3 DNA: TGTGCCAGCAGTGTCGGGACACTAAACACCGGGGAGCTGTTTTTT.

J is TRBJ1-1 and V is TRBV6-2 or TRBV6-3, with D uncertain. The CDR3 consists of 15 residues. CDR1 and CDR2 (germline): MNHEY, SVGEGT. Between the trimmed V and J ends, which lost 0 bases and 4 bases, there was a span of 12 bases. The CDR3 region is CASSYSDGTPTEAFF. The DNA for the CDR3 is TGTGCCAGCAGTTACTCGGACGGAACTCCCACTGAAGCTTTCTTT.

This clonotype was observed many times. The CDR3 DNA sequence: TGCGCCAGCAGCCCCTGGGGTAGCGGGCCTTTGGGGGAGACCCAGTACTTC. It is translated as CASSPWGSGPLGETQYF. The chain links TRBV4-1 to TRBJ2-5; 7 bases are shared with TRBD2. The CDR3 extends over 17 amino acids. With 4 bases clipped from V and 5 bases from J, the junction kept 16 bases outside the gene matches. The germline gives CDR1 MGHRA, CDR2 YSYEKL.

In its sample, this clonotype was seen many times. The CDR3 DNA is TGCAGTGCGTTGCAGGTTCTTAACAGTGGAAAACTGTTTTTT. Translation: CSALQVLNSGKLFF. The rearrangement joins TRBV20-1 to TRBJ1-4; unclear D gene. The germline gives CDR1 DFQATT, CDR2 SNEGSKA (reference sequence). The CDR3 length is 14 residues. Trimming cost V 6 bases and J 10 bases, with 21 bases left between them.

This clonotype was observed a single time. The chain uses TRBV28 and TRBJ2-2, with 8 positions matching TRBD2. CDR3 length equals 15 residues. The germline CDR1 and CDR2 sequences are MDHEN and SYDVKM. Trimming took 6 bases from V and 2 from J; bases not matched to a gene: 5. CDR3: CASRSSGVNTGELFF. Written as DNA, the CDR3 is TGTGCCAGCAGGAGTAGCGGGGTTAACACCGGGGAGCTGTTTTTT.

This clonotype was seen ten or more times. V and J are TRBV7-9 and TRBJ1-1; D unresolved. The CDR3 totals 14 residues. Per germline, CDR1 SEHNR and CDR2 FQNEAQ (reference sequence). Trimming removed 5 bases from V and 6 bases from J, with 16 bases in between. CDR3 protein: CASSASVGIAEAFF. Here the CDR3 DNA reads TGTGCCAGCAGCGCCTCTGTGGGGATCGCTGAAGCTTTCTTT.

This clonotype was seen a few times. The chain couples TRBV24-1 to TRBJ2-3; TRBD2 matches 7 bases. Germline CDR1 reads KGHDR; CDR2 reads SFDVKD. The CDR3 is made up of 14 amino acids. V was clipped by 4 bases and J by 6 bases; unmatched bases: 6. In DNA, the CDR3 is TGTGCCACCAGTGACGGACTAGGGGTGGATACGCAGTATTTT. It translates to CATSDGLGVDTQYF.

The rearrangement links TRBV18 to TRBJ1-2, with 7 bases that match TRBD1. V trimming: 0 bases; J trimming: 0 bases; junction bases outside the gene matches: 4. Germline CDR1 and CDR2: KGHSH and LQKENI. CDR3 length: 16 amino acids. The CDR3: CASSPPGQKANYGYTF. The DNA for the CDR3 is TGTGCCAGCTCACCACCGGGACAGAAAGCTAACTATGGCTACACCTTC. The variable domain in full, with the rest retrieved from reference TRBV18 and TRBJ1-2, is NAGVMQNPRHLVRRRGQEARLRCSPMKGHSHVYWYRQLPEEGLKFMVYLQKENIIDESGMPKERFSAEFPKEGPSILRIQQVVRGDSAAYFCASSPPGQKANYGYTFGSGTRLTVV.

This clonotype appeared a few times. V usage is TRBV18 and J usage is TRBJ1-4; TRBD1 might be the D (5 bases). This CDR3 is built from 14 residues. V shed 3 bases and J shed 4 bases, with 9 bases lying between them. CDR1 KGHSH and CDR2 LQKENI come from the germline V gene. This CDR3 is CASSPGAVNEKLFF. Here the CDR3 DNA reads TGTGCCAGCTCACCTGGGGCTGTTAATGAAAAACTGTTTTTT.

The J gene is TRBJ2-5, the V gene TRBV6-6, with 14 positions matching TRBD2. The V segment lost 2 bases and the J segment 1 base; nucleotides outside the gene matches: 9. The CDR3 is made up of 19 amino acids. Germline lookup yields CDR1 MNHNY and CDR2 SVGAGI (reference sequence). Written as DNA, the CDR3 is TGTGCCAGCAGTTACGTTTCGGGACTAGCGGGGGCCCTCCAAGAGACCCAGTACTTC. It translates to CASSYVSGLAGALQETQYF.

The table lists this clonotype with a few counts. V and J are TRBV4-2 and TRBJ2-7; the D gene could be TRBD1 or TRBD2 (5 bases each). Trimming cost V 4 bases and J 7 bases, with 14 bases left between them. This CDR3 is built from 13 residues. Germline V gene lookup returns CDR1 LGHNA and CDR2 YNFKEQ. The CDR3 spells CASSPSDWGEQYF. The CDR3 DNA sequence: TGTGCCAGCAGCCCCTCAGACTGGGGGGAGCAGTACTTC.

The table lists this clonotype with many counts. One junction end does not reproduce the germline sequence, and a read error may be involved. The gene calls are TRBV3-1 and TRBJ2-7; TRBD1 matches at 7 bases. The CDR3 length is 11 residues. Germline V gene sequence: CDR1 LGHDT, CDR2 YNNKEL (reference sequence). The CDR3 DNA reads as TGTGCCAGCAGCCAAGAAGGGGACAGAACTTTC. Amino acids: CASSQEGDRTF.

This clonotype has just a few counts. This chain joins TRBV18 and TRBJ1-4; 8 nucleotides align to TRBD1. This CDR3 has 15 residues. Germline CDR1 is KGHSH and CDR2 is LQKENI. Trimming took 1 base from V and 7 from J; bases not matched to a gene: 5. CDR3 residues: CASSPRPRGPEKLFF. The CDR3 DNA is TGTGCCAGCTCACCACGACCCAGGGGGCCTGAAAAACTGTTTTTT.

The V call is TRBV11-2, the J call TRBJ2-5; no clear D gene. The CDR3 totals 14 residues. V was cut by 3 bases and J by 5 bases, with 13 bases left in between. CDR1 is SGHAT and CDR2 is FQNNGV in the germline V gene. The CDR3 DNA sequence: TGTGCCAGCAGCTTTAGGACCCAAGGGGAGACCCAGTACTTC. Its translation: CASSFRTQGETQYF.

In this sample, this clonotype turned up a few times. The chain employs TRBV19 and TRBJ1-1, with unresolved D. CDR3 length equals 14 residues. Germline values: CDR1 LNHDA, CDR2 SQIVND (reference sequence). Trimming pared 3 bases from V and 0 bases from J, leaving 8 bases between. The CDR3 sequence is CASSMRHVNTEAFF. The CDR3 DNA sequence: TGTGCCAGTAGTATGCGGCACGTGAACACTGAAGCTTTCTTT.

DNA for the CDR3: TGCGCCAGCAGCTTTGAGGGCCCCCTGGGAAATGAGCAGTTCTTC. Protein: CASSFEGPLGNEQFF. The V and J genes are TRBV5-1 and TRBJ2-1; D perhaps matches TRBD2 (5 bases). Trimming removed 2 bases from V and 7 bases from J, with 16 bases in between. Germline assignment: CDR1 SGHRS and CDR2 YFSETQ. The length of the CDR3 is 15 residues.

The rearrangement joins TRBV28 to TRBJ2-6; D ambiguous. CDR3 length: 14 amino acids. V shed 5 bases and J shed 0 bases, with 5 bases lying between them. CDR1 is MDHEN and CDR2 is SYDVKM in the germline V gene. The CDR3 bases are TGTGCCAGCAGTGGGTACTCTGGGGCCAACGTCCTGACTTTC. Its protein product is CASSGYSGANVLTF.

This clonotype was seen a handful of times. The V gene is TRBV20-1, the J gene TRBJ2-5, with TRBD2 matching over 8 bases. Germline CDR1 and CDR2: DFQATT and SNEGSKA (reference sequence). Germline trimming cut 5 bases from V and 2 bases from J; bases unmatched to any gene: 7. The length of the CDR3 is 14 residues. CDR3 residues: CSAPKLAGQETQYF. CDR3 nucleotides: TGCAGTGCTCCAAAGTTAGCGGGACAAGAGACCCAGTACTTC.

This clonotype has more than one count but fewer than ten. The chain couples TRBV11-2 to TRBJ2-1; 12 nucleotides line up with TRBD1. With 5 bases clipped from V and 7 bases from J, the junction kept 12 bases outside the gene matches. CDR3 length: 17 amino acids. Germline V gene lookup returns CDR1 SGHAT and CDR2 FQNNGV. CDR3 sequence reads: CASSAHRDRGLRNEQFF. DNA for the CDR3: TGTGCCAGCAGCGCACACCGGGACAGGGGGCTCAGGAATGAGCAGTTCTTC.

The genes are TRBV20-1 and TRBJ2-3; a possible D gene is TRBD2 (5 bases). V shed 6 bases and J shed 2 bases, with 21 bases lying between them. There are 16 residues in the CDR3. Germline V gene data show CDR1 as DFQATT and CDR2 as SNEGSKA (reference sequence). The CDR3 DNA sequence: TGCAGTGCCTACACCAGCGGCGGGCCCCACACAGATACGCAGTATTTT. Translating gives CSAYTSGGPHTDTQYF.